The following is a T cell receptor (beta chain) sequence with its context. The antigen remains undetermined. This record belongs to a study of blood T cells in healthy people across ages. General study points: Older age coincided with a roughly linear decline in TCR beta diversity per million T cells.

Primed by a sample-barcoded 5' primer and a J-beta primer mix, a second PCR proceeded for roughly 6 to 12 cycles. TCRdb used MiXCR to reprocess the 5' RACE reads, holding one entry per CDR3 protein. The sample consists of about 800,000 distinct CDR3 sequences, 20% to 30% of them appearing once. Looked up from germline, CDR1 is SGHDN and CDR2 is FVKESK. CDR3 size: 15 residues. The trim removed 1 base at V and 2 bases at J, leaving 5 bases unmatched. This sample also appeared in a second study, on T cells of mothers and their children.

This TCR derives from a boy between 10 and 17 years old in good health. The rearrangement links TRBV14 to TRBJ2-7, with 7 nucleotides matching TRBD2. Sequenced material: blood. DNA for the CDR3: TGTGCCAGCAGCCAAGTAGCGGGCCTGGCCTACGAGCAGTACTTC. Translating it yields CASSQVAGLAYEQYF. Combining the CDR3 with reference TRBV14 and TRBJ2-7 gives the whole variable domain EAGVTQFPSHSVIEKGQTVTLRCDPISGHDNLYWYRRVMGKEIKFLLHFVKESKQDESGMPNNRFLAERTGGTYSTLKVQPAELEDSGVYFCASSQVAGLAYEQYFGPGTRLTVT.